The entry below describes one T cell receptor (beta chain). This sample was taken from a study of blood T cell repertoires in COVID-19. Authors' data handling: Cell counts per sample came from amplifying reference gene primers. Method: immunoSEQ multiplex PCR; TCRdb's copy keeps in-frame clones and lacks some. D and trimming were read from the DNA, whereas the V and J calls and clone size are those reported in that table. The table shows around 170,000 clones, with approximately 87% occurring only once. The TCR comes from a woman aged 70-85 years with acute or convalescent COVID-19. The sample taken for sequencing was peripheral blood.

DNA for the CDR3: TGTGCCAGCAGCGTGACAGGGGAACTCAATGAAAAACTGTTTTTT. This gives the protein CASSVTGELNEKLFF. The chain is built from TRBV9 and TRBJ1-4; 8 nucleotides align to TRBD1. With V trimmed by 2 bases and J by 5 bases, 5 bases remained unmatched. CDR3 length: 15 amino acids. CDR1 is SGDLS, CDR2 YYNGEE, per germline. Complete variable domain (other parts from reference TRBV9 and TRBJ1-4): DSGVTQTPKHLITATGQRVTLRCSPRSGDLSVYWYQQSLDQGLQFLIQYYNGEERAKGNILERFSAQQFPDLHSELNLSSLELGDSALYFCASSVTGELNEKLFFGSGTQLSVL.